The 2 T cell receptor beta chains in this list originate from one sample, sequenced in a study of blood T cell repertoires in COVID-19. Sequencing used immunoSEQ multiplex PCR; TCRdb keeps in-frame clones, though not all of them. The repertoire holds some 150,000 clones, with 84% as singletons. The sequenced material came from PBMCs or T cells enriched from blood (not recorded which). Source of these receptors: a middle-aged man who had recovered from COVID-19.

The CDR3 is CASSQDLLSGGRVFF. The CDR3 DNA is TGTGCCAGCAGCCAAGATCTTTTATCCGGGGGTAGGGTGTTTTTT. V gene TRBV3-1 (or the pseudogene TRBV3-2) combines with J gene TRBJ1-4; possibly TRBD1 for D (5 bases). The CDR3 length is 15 residues. CDR1 LGHDT and CDR2 YNNKEL come from the germline V gene (reference sequence). Trimming pared 0 bases from V and 15 bases from J, leaving 20 bases between.

The chain's CDR3 is CATSLENSPLHF. In DNA, the CDR3 is TGTGCCACCAGCTTAGAGAATTCACCCCTCCACTTT. This chain joins TRBV15 and TRBJ1-6; D remains unclear. This CDR3 is 12 amino acids long. Deletions cut 5 bases from V and 7 bases from J, with 6 bases between. Per the germline V gene, CDR1 is LNHNV and CDR2 is YYDKDF (reference sequence).